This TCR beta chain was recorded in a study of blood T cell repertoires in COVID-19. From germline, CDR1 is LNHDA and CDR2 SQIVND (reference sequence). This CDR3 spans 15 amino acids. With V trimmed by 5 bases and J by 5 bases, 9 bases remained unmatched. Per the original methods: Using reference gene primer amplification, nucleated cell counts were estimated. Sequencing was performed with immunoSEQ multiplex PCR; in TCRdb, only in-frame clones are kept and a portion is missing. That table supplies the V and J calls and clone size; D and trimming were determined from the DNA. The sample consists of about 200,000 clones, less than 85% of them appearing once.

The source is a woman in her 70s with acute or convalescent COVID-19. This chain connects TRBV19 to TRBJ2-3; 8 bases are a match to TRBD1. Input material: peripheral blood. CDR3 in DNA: TGTGCCAGTAGTCCTGACAGGGGAGTAGGAGATACGCAGTATTTT. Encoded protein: CASSPDRGVGDTQYF.